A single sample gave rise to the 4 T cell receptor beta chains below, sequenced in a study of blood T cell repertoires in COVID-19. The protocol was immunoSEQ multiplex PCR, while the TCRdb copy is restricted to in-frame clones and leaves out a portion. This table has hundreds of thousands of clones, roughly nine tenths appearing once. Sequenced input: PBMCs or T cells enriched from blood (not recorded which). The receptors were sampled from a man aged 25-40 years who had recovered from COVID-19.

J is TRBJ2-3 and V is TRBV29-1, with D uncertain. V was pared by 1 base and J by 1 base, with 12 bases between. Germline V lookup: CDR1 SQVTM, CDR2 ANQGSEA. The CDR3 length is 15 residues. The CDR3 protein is CSVEGVEGGTDTQYF. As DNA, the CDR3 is TGCAGCGTTGAAGGGGTGGAAGGAGGCACAGATACGCAGTATTTT.

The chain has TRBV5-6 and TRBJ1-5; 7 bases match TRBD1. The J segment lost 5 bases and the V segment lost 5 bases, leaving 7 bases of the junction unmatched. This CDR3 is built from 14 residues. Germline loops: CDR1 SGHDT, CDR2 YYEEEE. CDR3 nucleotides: TGTGCCAGCAGAAGGACAGGCTACGATCAGCCCCAGCATTTT. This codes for CASRRTGYDQPQHF.

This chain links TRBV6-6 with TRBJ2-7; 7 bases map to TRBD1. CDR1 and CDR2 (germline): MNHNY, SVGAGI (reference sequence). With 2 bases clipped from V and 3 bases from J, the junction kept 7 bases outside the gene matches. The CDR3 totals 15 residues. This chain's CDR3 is CASSYTGTAYYEQYF. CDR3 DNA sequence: TGTGCCAGCAGTTACACCGGGACAGCATACTACGAGCAGTACTTC.

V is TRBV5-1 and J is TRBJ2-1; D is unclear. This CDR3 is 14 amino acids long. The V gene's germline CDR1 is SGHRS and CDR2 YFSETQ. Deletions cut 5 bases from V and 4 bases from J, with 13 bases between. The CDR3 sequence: CASRVVGSYNEQFF. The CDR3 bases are TGCGCCAGCAGGGTTGTCGGTTCTTACAATGAGCAGTTCTTC. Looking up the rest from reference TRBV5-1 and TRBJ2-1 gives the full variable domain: KAGVTQTPRYLIKTRGQQVTLSCSPISGHRSVSWYQQTPGQGLQFLFEYFSETQRNKGNFPGRFSGRQFSNSRSEMNVSTLELGDSALYLCASRVVGSYNEQFFGPGTRLTVL.